This paragraph covers one T cell receptor beta chain sequence. What it binds is not known. Samples came from healthy bone marrow donors. This record comes from a study of cytomegalovirus exposure and HLA in healthy donors. Findings and limits, study-wide: Researchers reported in a later analysis that common viral pathogens appeared linked to several top clusters.

The CDR3 has 14 amino acids. Trimming took 4 bases from V and 5 from J; bases not matched to a gene: 5. The germline V gene has CDR1 SGHRS and CDR2 YFSETQ. A multiplex PCR was run with 60 Vbeta primers and 13 Jbeta primers. Libraries were prepared by immunoSEQ multiplex PCR; TCRdb keeps only in-frame clonotypes and omits some of them. The data show 180,000 or so clones, about three quarters seen once. The V call is TRBV5-1, the J call TRBJ1-5, with 8 bases identical to TRBD1. The receptor was isolated from a man aged 35 to 55 in good health and CMV-seropositive. Sequencing used PBMCs. The DNA for the CDR3 is TGCGCCAGCAGCATCTCGACAGGGGATCAGCCCCAGCATTTT. Its protein product is CASSISTGDQPQHF.